A selection of T cell receptor beta chains follows, all from one sample in a study of T cells in pancreatic ductal adenocarcinoma. Some clones are missing from TCRdb's copy, which holds only in-frame ones; the method was immunoSEQ multiplex PCR. Of roughly 100,000 clones listed, 90% to 95% are singletons. Input material: PBMCs. The receptor source for this set is a human donor with pancreatic ductal adenocarcinoma. CDR3s include the opening cysteine and the closing phenylalanine or tryptophan. A D gene is named only where the DNA matches it firmly. Only some rows state a clone size, as once, few, many or a class for expanded clones.

TRBV20-1	TRBJ1-3	NA	NA	TGCAGTGCTAGTGCCCCGCCGGGATTATATTTT	CSASAPPGLYF
TRBV28	TRBJ2-7	NA	TRBD1	TGTGCCAGCAGTTCCCACCCGACAGGGGAATACTTC	CASSSHPTGEYF
TRBV5-4	TRBJ2-3	NA	NA	TGTGCCAGCAGCCCTAGTCTCGCAGCCCGCACAGATACGCAGTATTTT	CASSPSLAARTDTQYF
TRBV29-1	TRBJ2-2	few	TRBD2	TGCAGCGTTGTTCCTAGCGGGAGGGAGAACACCGGGGAGCTGTTTTTT	CSVVPSGRENTGELFF
TRBV4-1	TRBJ1-4	NA	NA	TGCGCCAGCAGCCAAGCCCTCGGCGGGGGGGCGGTTGAAAAACTGTTTTTT	CASSQALGGGAVEKLFF
TRBV5-6	TRBJ2-5	once	TRBD2	TGTGCCAGCAGCTCACCCTGGGTGGGAGGGCAACGGGAGACCCAGTACTTC	CASSSPWVGGQRETQYF
TRBV7-8	TRBJ2-1	NA	NA	TGTGCCAGCAGCTTAGGACTTTTTCGTGAGCAGTTCTTC	CASSLGLFREQFF
TRBV19	TRBJ2-3	once	TRBD2	TGTGCCAGTCGACTAGCGGACCATGCAGATACGCAGTATTTT	CASRLADHADTQYF
TRBV4-1	TRBJ2-5	NA	NA	TGCGCCAGCAGCGGACGGGCGGGTCGGTGGGAGACCCAGTACTTC	CASSGRAGRWETQYF
TRBV2	TRBJ1-1	NA	NA	TGTGCCAGCAGTGAAGCCTGGGCAACTGAAGCTTTCTTT	CASSEAWATEAFF
TRBV11-2	TRBJ1-2	NA	TRBD1	TGTGCCAGCAGCCCCCTGGACAGGCTAGACTATGGCTACACCTTC	CASSPLDRLDYGYTF
TRBV10-3	TRBJ2-7	NA	NA	TGTGCCATCAGTGAAAGGGAGGGGGGCTACGAGCAGTACTTC	CAISEREGGYEQYF
TRBV19	TRBJ1-3	NA	NA	TGTGCCAGTAGTACACAGGGATCAGGAAACACCATATATTTT	CASSTQGSGNTIYF
TRBV5-4	TRBJ2-1	NA	NA	TGTGCCAGCAGCTTGTACCTATACTCCTACAATGAGCAGTTCTTC	CASSLYLYSYNEQFF
TRBV9	TRBJ2-7	NA	TRBD2	TGTGCCAGCAGCGTAGAACTAGCGACCGAGCAGTACTTC	CASSVELATEQYF
TRBV7-9	TRBJ2-7	NA	TRBD2	TGTGCCAGCAGCGCCCCACTAGCGGGGACCTACGAGCAGTACTTC	CASSAPLAGTYEQYF
TRBV5-1	TRBJ2-2	once	TRBD2	TGCGCCAGCAGTTACGTCACTAGCGGGAGAACTTTAGACGGGGAGCTGTTTTTT	CASSYVTSGRTLDGELFF
TRBV6-1	TRBJ1-5	NA	TRBD1	TGTGCCAGCAGTGACCGCACAGGGGGCAGTCAGCCCCAGCATTTT	CASSDRTGGSQPQHF
TRBV5-6	TRBJ1-4	NA	NA	TGTGCCAGCAGCTACGGCCAGGGAAATGAAAAACTGTTTTTT	CASSYGQGNEKLFF
TRBV28	TRBJ1-3	NA	NA	TGTGCCAGCTCCTCCCCGGGGTTCGAAAACACCATATATTTT	CASSSPGFENTIYF
TRBV19	TRBJ2-7	NA	NA	TGTGCCAGTAGTCCCTATAGGCTTGGAGGCGAGCAGTACTTC	CASSPYRLGGEQYF
TRBV5-1	TRBJ1-2	few	TRBD1	TGCGCCAGCAGCTTATCCGGAGACAGGGACTACACCTTC	CASSLSGDRDYTF
TRBV30	TRBJ2-7	NA	NA	TGTGCCTGGAGTGTACAGGGTTGGTACCTTAACGAGCAGTACTTC	CAWSVQGWYLNEQYF
TRBV7-6	TRBJ1-4	NA	NA	TGTGCCAGCAGCTTAGTGGTAGCCAGGGGATCTGAAAAACTGTTTTTT	CASSLVVARGSEKLFF
TRBV2	TRBJ2-6	NA	TRBD1	TGTGCCAGCAGTGAACAGGGGGCGTCCTCTGGGGCCAACGTCCTGACTTTC	CASSEQGASSGANVLTF
TRBV7-9	TRBJ2-1	NA	NA	TGTGCCAGCAGCTTAGGGTCTAGCGAGCACAATGAGCAGTTCTTC	CASSLGSSEHNEQFF
TRBV6-1	TRBJ2-3	NA	TRBD1	TGTGCCAGCAGTGTCTCCTTCGACAGGGGCTACACAGATACGCAGTATTTT	CASSVSFDRGYTDTQYF
TRBV7-3	TRBJ2-2	once	NA	TGTGCCAGCAGCTTAAATGGCGGGGTGAACACCGGGGAGCTGTTTTTT	CASSLNGGVNTGELFF
TRBV5-1	TRBJ2-1	NA	TRBD2	TGCGCCAGCAGAAGTAGACTAGCGGACAATGAGCAGTTCTTC	CASRSRLADNEQFF
TRBV11-3	TRBJ2-1	NA	TRBD2	TGTGCCAGCAGCTTCCAACGGGAGGGAGTCCCGTTCTTC	CASSFQREGVPFF
TRBV21-1	TRBJ1-2	once	NA	TGTGCCAGCAGCAGGCCGGGACAGGGTGGTGGCTACACCTTC	CASSRPGQGGGYTF
TRBV5-6	TRBJ1-4	NA	NA	TGTGCCAGCAGCACTTCGACAGGCACTAATGAAAAACTGTTTTTT	CASSTSTGTNEKLFF
TRBV30	TRBJ2-7	NA	NA	TGTGCCTGGAGTGGGACAGCAAGACGGAGCTCCTACGAGCAGTACTTC	CAWSGTARRSSYEQYF
TRBV5-4	TRBJ2-1	NA	TRBD2	TGTGCCAGGTATTTAGCGGGAGGAGATGAGCAGTTCTTC	CARYLAGGDEQFF
TRBV7-9	TRBJ2-2	NA	TRBD2	TGTGCCAGCAGCTTATTTAGCGGGGGCACCGGGGAGCTGTTTTTT	CASSLFSGGTGELFF
TRBV5-4	TRBJ2-7	NA	TRBD2	TGTGCCAGCAGCTTGGGTGTACGGCGGGAGGGCCCCGAGCAGTACTTC	CASSLGVRREGPEQYF
TRBV18	TRBJ2-5	once	NA	TGTGCCAGCTCCCCGGACAGAGAAGAGACCCAGTACTTC	CASSPDREETQYF
TRBV18	TRBJ2-3	NA	TRBD2	TGTGCCAGCTCACCTAGGACTAGCGGGACAGATACGCAGTATTTT	CASSPRTSGTDTQYF
TRBV5-1	TRBJ1-1	NA	TRBD1	TGCGCCAGCAGCTTGGGACAGGGGGCTTACACTGAAGCTTTCTTT	CASSLGQGAYTEAFF
TRBV2	TRBJ1-2	NA	TRBD1	TGTGCCAGCAGTGGGCAGGGGGACTATGGCTACACCTTC	CASSGQGDYGYTF
TRBV6-1	TRBJ2-7	few	NA	TGTGCCAGCAGTGAGGGAGGAGGAGCGAACGAGCAGTACTTC	CASSEGGGANEQYF
TRBV5-1	TRBJ2-5	NA	NA	TGCGCCAGCAGCGGGGGGGACATTCAAGAGACCCAGTACTTC	CASSGGDIQETQYF
TRBV18	TRBJ2-5	once	NA	TGTGCCAGCTCACCGGGCCAGAAGGAGACCCAGTACTTC	CASSPGQKETQYF
TRBV5-1	TRBJ2-7	few	NA	TGCGCCAGCAGCCCCCGAGGGCACGAGCAGTACTTC	CASSPRGHEQYF
TRBV18	TRBJ2-5	NA	TRBD1	TGTGCCAGCTCGACCGGGACAGGGAGATGGGAGACCCAGTACTTC	CASSTGTGRWETQYF
TRBV19	TRBJ2-5	NA	NA	TGTGCCAGTAGTATTGGAGGGGGCAGGGAGACCCAGTACTTC	CASSIGGGRETQYF
TRBV19	TRBJ2-6	NA	TRBD1	TGTGCCAGTAGTGGGGGACAGGCGATCTCTGGGGCCAACGTCCTGACTTTC	CASSGGQAISGANVLTF
TRBV6-1	TRBJ2-7	NA	TRBD1	TGTGCCAGCAGTGAAGCTGGGACAGGGGCCTACGAGCAGTACTTC	CASSEAGTGAYEQYF
TRBV12-5	TRBJ1-5	NA	TRBD1	TGTGCTAGTGTGAGGGGACAGCCCAATCAGCCCCAGCATTTT	CASVRGQPNQPQHF
TRBV28	TRBJ2-3	NA	NA	TGTGCCAGCAGTTTCCAGCTAGTCACAGATACGCAGTATTTT	CASSFQLVTDTQYF
TRBV7-9	TRBJ2-1	NA	TRBD2	TGTGCCAGCAGCTTGAGCGGGAACAATGAGCAGTTCTTC	CASSLSGNNEQFF
TRBV9	TRBJ1-2	NA	NA	TGTGCCAGCAGCGACAGTCTCGGCTACACCTTC	CASSDSLGYTF
TRBV6-5	TRBJ1-5	NA	NA	TGTGCCAGCAGTTGGAGTAACAATCAGCCCCAGCATTTT	CASSWSNNQPQHF